This TCR beta chain was recovered during a study of tissue T cells after allogeneic stem cell transplantation. Whole-study findings and limits: Within patients, tissue anatomy strongly shaped TCR repertoire composition. This small cohort was clinically heterogeneous, and sampling depth was a limitation.

Measured with immunoSEQ multiplex PCR; TCRdb has only the in-frame clones, and not every one. Of more than 9,500 clones detected, approximately 57% appear once; the ten largest clones hold more than 9%. Germline-derived CDR1 and CDR2 are LNHNV and YYDKDF (reference sequence). Between the trimmed V and J ends, which lost 3 bases and 0 bases, there was a span of 5 bases. The CDR3 runs 13 residues. Median post-mortem interval was around 10 hours for GI, liver, skin and lymphoid tissues. This clone rates as large. The antigen is not known. The chain joins TRBV15 to TRBJ1-1; D is uncertain. Sequenced material: tissue from the jejunum, taken at autopsy. This receptor was taken from a woman aged 18-55 years with breast cancer. Here the CDR3 DNA reads TGTGCCACCAGCAGGCTAGTGAACACTGAAGCTTTCTTT. Amino acid sequence: CATSRLVNTEAFF. The full variable domain, completed using reference TRBV15 and TRBJ1-1, is DAMVIQNPRYQVTQFGKPVTLSCSQTLNHNVMYWYQQKSSQAPKLLFHYYDKDFNNEADTPDNFQSRRPNTSFCFLDIRSPGLGDTAMYLCATSRLVNTEAFFGQGTRLTVV.